The T cell receptor (beta chain) under discussion was sequenced for a study of human T cells and chemical hapten exposure. TCRdb passed the RACE reads through MiXCR, listing each CDR3 protein once. The top ten hold around 2.1% of the sample, which has nearly 95,000 distinct CDR3 sequences, about 10% seen once. Trimming removed 3 bases from V and 2 bases from J, with 21 bases in between. CDR3 size: 18 residues. Notes on this clonotype: Its antigen remains unidentified.

Findings and limits, study-wide: Correlating positively with patch test score were the PT1 expanded TCR counts.

Indicated time point: patch test 2, 6 weeks after DPC sensitization. The treatment was: therapeutic diphenylcyclopropenone sensitization with weekly scalp DPC. Unseparated into fractions, whole blood served as the source from which total RNA was extracted. Here the sequenced sample was whole blood, taken in connection with sensitization to the hapten diphenylcyclopropenone (DPC). The receptor was isolated from a man aged 40-49 years with alopecia areata. Some clones in this sample may be carry-over from other donors' samples. This rearrangement joins TRBV12-3 or TRBV12-4 to TRBJ2-3; the D is unclear. CDR3 loop: CASSFHPLSRPHTDTQYF. The CDR3 nucleotides read TGTGCCAGCAGTTTTCACCCACTATCCAGACCCCACACAGATACGCAGTATTTT.